Reported below is one T cell receptor (beta chain). Sequencing was performed with immunoSEQ multiplex PCR; in TCRdb, only in-frame clones are kept and a portion is missing. The repertoire has hundreds of thousands of clones, just under 90% of them found once; the top ten carry roughly 2.9%. This record belongs to a study of blood T cell repertoires in COVID-19. Study at large: Acute and convalescent COVID-19 samples came from the United States, Italy and Spain.

The CDR3 contains 15 residues. Ages ranged from about 18 to 100 years, with residence in 24 US areas. During the 2 weeks before they entered the study, exposed participants had met someone with a PCR-confirmed or clinician-diagnosed COVID-19 case. This clonotype was obtained from a woman aged 50 to 65 who had been exposed to COVID-19. The material sequenced was PBMCs or T cells enriched from blood (not recorded which). The V call is TRBV21-1, the J call TRBJ1-1; the table's D call, TRBD1, has no DNA check behind it. TRBV21-1 is a listed pseudogene. CDR3 residues: CASSKEPRVNTEAFF. The CDR3, as DNA: TGTGCCAGCAGCAAAGAACCCAGGGTGAACACTGAAGCTTTCTTT.